This TCR beta chain was recovered during a study of post-analysis software for immune sequencing data. Study-wide results and limits: TRBV5-6, TRBV5-1 and TRBV20-1 belonged to a set of a handful of TRBV segments that were more frequent in patients than controls.

There are 15 residues in the CDR3. CDR1 is LGHDT, CDR2 YNNKEL, per germline (reference sequence). V lost 4 bases and J 1 base, leaving 13 bases between the germline ends. To note about this clonotype: Its antigen is undetermined.

cDNA libraries of TCR beta carried unique molecular identifiers. Each CDR3 protein gets one entry after TCRdb re-called the PCR reads with MiXCR. The table has roughly 540,000 distinct CDR3 sequences, approximately 34% seen once. V usage is TRBV3-1 and J usage is TRBJ2-5; D is perhaps TRBD1 (5 bases). The sequencing input was blood. The origin of this receptor is a girl aged 2-17 years with multiple sclerosis. The CDR3 bases are TGTGCCAGCAGCCCACCAATTGACAGCCAAGAGACCCAGTACTTC. This codes for CASSPPIDSQETQYF.